This TCR beta chain was recovered during a study of blood T cell repertoires in COVID-19. Study details: From T cells, B-cell-depleted T cells, or PBMCs came the material, which was cDNA or gDNA.

Some clones are missing from TCRdb's copy, which holds only in-frame ones; the method was immunoSEQ multiplex PCR. Of 200,000 to 250,000 clones in the sample, approximately 80% were seen once. The table lists this clone with a few counts. There are 16 residues in the CDR3. Germline V gene sequence: CDR1 SGHVS, CDR2 FQNEAQ. V lost 1 base and J 2 bases, leaving 12 bases between the germline ends. Those enrolled, adults aged roughly 18 to 95 years, came from roughly 22 US areas. Participant reports of clinical history set cohort assignment. The rearrangement uses TRBV7-8 and TRBJ1-3; D may be TRBD1 (6 bases). The sequencing input was PBMCs or T cells enriched from blood (not recorded which). The sequence was collected from a woman aged 40 to 50 with acute COVID-19. The CDR3 loop is CASSLVGQGPGNTIYF. CDR3 nucleotide sequence: TGTGCCAGCAGCTTAGTAGGGCAGGGGCCTGGAAACACCATATATTTT.